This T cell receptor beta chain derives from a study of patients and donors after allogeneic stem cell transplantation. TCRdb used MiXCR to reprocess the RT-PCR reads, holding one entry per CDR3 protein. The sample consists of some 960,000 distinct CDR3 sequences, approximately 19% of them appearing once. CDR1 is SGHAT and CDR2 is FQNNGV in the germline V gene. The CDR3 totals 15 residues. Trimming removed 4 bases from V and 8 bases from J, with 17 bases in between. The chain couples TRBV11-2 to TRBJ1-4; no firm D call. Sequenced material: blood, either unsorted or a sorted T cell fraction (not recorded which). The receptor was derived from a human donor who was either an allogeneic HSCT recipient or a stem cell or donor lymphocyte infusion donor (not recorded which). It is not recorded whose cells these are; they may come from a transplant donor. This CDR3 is CASSYGHPDPEKLFF. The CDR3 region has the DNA TGTGCCAGCAGCTACGGTCATCCGGACCCCGAAAAACTGTTTTTT. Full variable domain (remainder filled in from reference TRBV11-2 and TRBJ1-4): EAGVAQSPRYKIIEKRQSVAFWCNPISGHATLYWYQQILGQGPKLLIQFQNNGVVDDSQLPKDRFSAERLKGVDSTLKIQPAKLEDSAVYLCASSYGHPDPEKLFFGSGTQLSVL.